The next 3 T cell receptor beta chains were all read from a single sample in a study of cytomegalovirus exposure and HLA in healthy donors. Method: immunoSEQ multiplex PCR; TCRdb's copy keeps in-frame clones and lacks some. Here the sample spans 150,000 to 160,000 clones, approximately 86% being singletons. Sequenced sample: PBMCs. The receptors derive from a man aged 18 to 30 in good health and CMV-seropositive.

The CDR3, as DNA: TGTGCCAGCAGCCTATTCTCAGACCGCGGTACCCTCCACTTT. As protein: CASSLFSDRGTLHF. The V gene is TRBV5-4, the J gene TRBJ1-6; D is ambiguous. V was trimmed by 4 bases and J by 14 bases, leaving 19 bases between them. The CDR3 has 14 residues. Looked up from germline, CDR1 is SGHNT and CDR2 is YYREEE (reference sequence). The full variable domain, rest sourced from reference TRBV5-4 and TRBJ1-6, is ETGVTQSPTHLIKTRGQQVTLRCSSQSGHNTVSWYQQALGQGPQFIFQYYREEENGRGNFPPRFSGLQFPNYSSELNVNALELDDSALYLCASSLFSDRGTLHFGNGTRLTVT.

V is TRBV6-6 and J is TRBJ2-3, with D uncertain. The V gene's germline CDR1 is MNHNY and CDR2 SVGAGI (reference sequence). The CDR3 spans 15 residues. Trimming pared 2 bases from V and 2 bases from J, leaving 11 bases between. The CDR3, as DNA: TGTGCCAGCAGTTACAGATCTGCAGACACAGATACGCAGTATTTT. Protein: CASSYRSADTDTQYF.

J is TRBJ2-7 and V is TRBV5-5, with TRBD2 matching over 11 bases. From germline, CDR1 is SGHKS and CDR2 YYEKEE (reference sequence). Trimming removed 4 bases from V and 6 bases from J; junction bases left unmatched: 6. The CDR3 loop spans 14 amino acids. The CDR3 region is CASSPGLAVIEQYF. DNA of the CDR3: TGTGCCAGCAGCCCGGGACTAGCGGTTATCGAGCAGTACTTC.